This T cell receptor (beta chain) was identified in a study of shared T cell receptors in the human thymus. Sequencing used immunoSEQ multiplex PCR; TCRdb keeps in-frame clones, though not all of them. The sample carries about 500,000 clones, around 82% recorded once. This sample also appeared in a second study, on human thymus T cells. From that report: Resections removed during corrective heart surgery provided the thymus tissue used. Among thymic and blood repertoires, usage of V and J genes appeared biased. A high degree of thymic repertoire overlap among unrelated individuals was reported in related research.

The material sequenced was thymocytes. This sequence was found in a boy less than two years old with a congenital heart defect.

In nucleotides, the CDR3 is TGCGCCAGCAGCTGGGGGCAGCGGGACTCGACAGAGACCCAGTACTTC. It yields the protein CASSWGQRDSTETQYF. The chain has TRBV5-1 and TRBJ2-5, with D possibly TRBD2 on 7 matching bases. This CDR3 spans 16 amino acids. V lost 3 bases and J lost 4, with 19 bases in between. Germline CDR1 reads SGHRS; CDR2 reads YFSETQ. Drawing the rest from reference TRBV5-1 and TRBJ2-5, the complete variable domain is KAGVTQTPRYLIKTRGQQVTLSCSPISGHRSVSWYQQTPGQGLQFLFEYFSETQRNKGNFPGRFSGRQFSNSRSEMNVSTLELGDSALYLCASSWGQRDSTETQYFGPGTRLLVL.